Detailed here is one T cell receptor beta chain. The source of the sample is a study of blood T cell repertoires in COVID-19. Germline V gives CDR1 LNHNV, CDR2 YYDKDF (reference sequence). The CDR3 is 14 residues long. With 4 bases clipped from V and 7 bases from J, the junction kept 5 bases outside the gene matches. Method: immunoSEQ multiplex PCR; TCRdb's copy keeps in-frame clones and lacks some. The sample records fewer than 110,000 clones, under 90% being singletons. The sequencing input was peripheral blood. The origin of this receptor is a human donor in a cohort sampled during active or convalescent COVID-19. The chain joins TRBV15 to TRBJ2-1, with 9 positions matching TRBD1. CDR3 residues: CATSITGTGNEQFF. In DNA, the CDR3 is TGTGCCACCAGCATCACCGGGACAGGGAATGAGCAGTTCTTC.